This T cell receptor (beta chain) was sequenced in a study of T cell responses to AZD1222 COVID-19 vaccine. The CDR3 totals 11 residues. Germline lookup yields CDR1 SNHLY and CDR2 FYNNEI. V lost 10 bases to trimming and J lost 8 bases, with 14 bases between them. Some clones are missing from TCRdb's copy, which holds only in-frame ones; the method was immunoSEQ multiplex PCR. The table includes approximately 150,000 clones, 80% to 95% detected once. The receptor's source is an adult in good health. Sequenced here: peripheral blood, sampled on day 0 of AZD1222 vaccination. This rearrangement joins TRBV2 to TRBJ1-2; D possibly corresponds to TRBD1 (6 bases). CDR3 nucleotide sequence: TGTGCCACTCTTGGGACATGGGGCTACACCTTC. Translation gives CATLGTWGYTF.